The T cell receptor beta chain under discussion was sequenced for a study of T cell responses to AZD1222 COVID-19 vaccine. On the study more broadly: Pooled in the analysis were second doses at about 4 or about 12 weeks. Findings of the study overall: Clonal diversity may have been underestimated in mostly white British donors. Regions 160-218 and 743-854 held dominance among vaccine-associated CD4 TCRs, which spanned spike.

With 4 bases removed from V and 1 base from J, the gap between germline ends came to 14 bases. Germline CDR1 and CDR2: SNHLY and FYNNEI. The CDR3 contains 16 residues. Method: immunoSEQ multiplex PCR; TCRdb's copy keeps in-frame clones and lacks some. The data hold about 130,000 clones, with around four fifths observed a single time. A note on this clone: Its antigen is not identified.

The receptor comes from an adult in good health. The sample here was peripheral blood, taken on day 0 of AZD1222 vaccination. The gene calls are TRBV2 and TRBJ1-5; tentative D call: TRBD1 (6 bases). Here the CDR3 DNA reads TGTGCCAGCAGTGTGAGGGGGGCTGGGAGCAATCAGCCCCAGCATTTT. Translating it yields CASSVRGAGSNQPQHF.